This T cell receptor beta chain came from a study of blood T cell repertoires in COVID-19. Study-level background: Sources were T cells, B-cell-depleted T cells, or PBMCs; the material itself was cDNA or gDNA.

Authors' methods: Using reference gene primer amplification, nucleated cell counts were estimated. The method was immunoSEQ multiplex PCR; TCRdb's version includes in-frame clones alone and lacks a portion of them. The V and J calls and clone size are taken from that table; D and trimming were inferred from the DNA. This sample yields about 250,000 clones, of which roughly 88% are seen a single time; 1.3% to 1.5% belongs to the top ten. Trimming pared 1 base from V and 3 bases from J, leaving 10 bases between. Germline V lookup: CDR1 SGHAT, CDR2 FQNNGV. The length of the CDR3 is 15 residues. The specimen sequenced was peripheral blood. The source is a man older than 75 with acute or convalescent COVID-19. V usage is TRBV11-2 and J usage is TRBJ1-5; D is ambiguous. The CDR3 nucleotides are TGTGCCAGCAGCTTAGTACACGGGAACAATCAGCCCCAGCATTTT. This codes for CASSLVHGNNQPQHF.